This entry features one T cell receptor beta chain sequence. Its cognate antigen is unknown. The sample belongs to a study of cytomegalovirus exposure and HLA in healthy donors. Study-wide context: Researchers found that under 90% of a few hundred genotyped donors fell within the Caucasian-associated ancestry cluster.

Broader study findings: Likely technical artifact: a cluster of highly shared sequence variants. 87-base-pair reads could not separate some V segments, including TRBV6-2 and TRBV6-3. Generally TCR sequences proved uncommon, though certain public TCRs appeared in numerous donors.

Researchers ran the PCR with 60 Vbeta and 13 Jbeta primers. The table came from immunoSEQ multiplex PCR; TCRdb's copy has only in-frame clones and leaves some out. The data show fewer than 150,000 clones, about three quarters seen once. Unmatched junction bases numbered 5, after V lost 7 bases and J lost 6 bases. The germline V gene has CDR1 MNHNS and CDR2 SASEGT. The CDR3 covers 13 residues. The sample consisted of PBMCs. The V call is TRBV6-1, the J call TRBJ2-3; 9 positions agree with TRBD1. The receptor was isolated from a man younger than 30 in good health and CMV-seronegative. Written as DNA, the CDR3 is TGTGCCAGCACCGAACAGGGGGCCGATACGCAGTATTTT. Its protein is CASTEQGADTQYF.